Presented here are 2 T cell receptor beta chains from one specimen sequenced in a study of T cell repertoires in cytomegalovirus infection. No cognate antigen is known for these TCRs. From the reads, TCRdb called clonotypes with MiXCR, one entry per CDR3 protein. There are approximately 500,000 distinct CDR3 sequences in the sample; more than 30% occur only once, and roughly a sixth lies in the top ten. Sequencing used cultured PBMCs, obtained from culture after CMV antigen stimulation. The origin of the receptors is a human donor in good health (CMV status not recorded). Some clones in this sample may be carry-over from other donors' samples.

The gene calls are TRBV11-2 and TRBJ1-1; tentative D call: TRBD1 (5 bases). V lost 5 bases to trimming and J lost 5 bases, with 12 bases between them. Germline CDR1 and CDR2: SGHAT and FQNNGV. The CDR3 is 13 amino acids. CDR3 sequence (DNA): TGTGCCAGCAGCCAGACAGAAAGAACTGAAGCTTTCTTT. Translating gives CASSQTERTEAFF. Together with reference TRBV11-2 and TRBJ1-1, the CDR3 gives the full variable domain: EAGVAQSPRYKIIEKRQSVAFWCNPISGHATLYWYQQILGQGPKLLIQFQNNGVVDDSQLPKDRFSAERLKGVDSTLKIQPAKLEDSAVYLCASSQTERTEAFFGQGTRLTVV.

This clonotype showed up just a few times. This sequence joins TRBV24-1 and TRBJ2-5; no definite D call. CDR1 KGHDR and CDR2 SFDVKD come from the germline V gene. The CDR3 length is 14 residues. V was trimmed by 5 bases and J by 0 bases, leaving 9 bases between them. The CDR3 sequence: CATSVGRDQETQYF. The CDR3 nucleotides are TGTGCCACCAGTGTTGGTCGGGACCAAGAGACCCAGTACTTC.